Below, 25 T cell receptor beta chains from the same sample are listed, as sequenced in a study of T cell responses to AZD1222 COVID-19 vaccine. Only in-frame clones appear in the TCRdb table, and some are missing; sequencing was by immunoSEQ multiplex PCR. The data contain 150,000 or so clones, 75% to 95% of them singletons. Sequencing used peripheral blood, obtained on day 0 of AZD1222 vaccination. The receptors come from an adult in good health.

The chain carries TRBV10-3 and TRBJ1-1; TRBD1 agrees at 7 bases. The germline CDR1 and CDR2 sequences are ENHRY and SYGVKD. V gave up 3 bases and J gave up 3 bases; unmatched junction bases: 4. CDR3 length equals 14 residues. The CDR3 region is CAISDGRGYTEAFF. CDR3 coding DNA: TGTGCCATCAGTGATGGCAGGGGGTACACTGAAGCTTTCTTT.

The V call is TRBV5-6, the J call TRBJ1-2, with 9 positions matching TRBD1. Unmatched junction bases numbered 10, after V lost 3 bases and J lost 4 bases. This CDR3 has 16 amino acids. Germline CDR1 SGHDT, CDR2 YYEEEE. The CDR3 reads CASSSIWGQGGYGYTF. CDR3 coding DNA: TGTGCCAGCAGCTCGATCTGGGGACAGGGAGGCTATGGCTACACCTTC.

This clone came up once. V gene TRBV6-2 or TRBV6-3 combines with J gene TRBJ1-1; D gene uncertain. This CDR3 comprises 14 residues. Trimming removed 5 bases from V and 3 bases from J, with 13 bases in between. Germline V lookup: CDR1 MNHEY, CDR2 SVGEGT. CDR3 amino acids: CASSKHLEDTEAFF. Here the CDR3 DNA reads TGTGCCAGCAGTAAACACCTAGAGGACACTGAAGCTTTCTTT.

The chain employs TRBV28 and TRBJ2-3; possibly TRBD2 for D (6 bases). CDR1 and CDR2 (germline): MDHEN, SYDVKM. Trimming shortened V by 6 bases and J by 2 bases, and 21 bases separated the two germline ends. The CDR3 is 17 amino acids. CDR3 sequence (DNA): TGTGCCAGCAGAAGCGGAGGGACGGGAAGACCCACAGATACGCAGTATTTT. Its protein is CASRSGGTGRPTDTQYF.

CDR3 sequence reads: CASSGESGSRNEQFF. The CDR3 DNA reads TGTGCCAGTAGTGGAGAGTCCGGGAGTCGCAATGAGCAGTTCTTC. V and J are TRBV19 and TRBJ2-1; a possible D gene is TRBD2 (6 bases). V was cut by 5 bases and J by 6 bases, with 17 bases left in between. Germline V gene data show CDR1 as LNHDA and CDR2 as SQIVND (reference sequence). The CDR3 runs 15 residues.

V and J are TRBV28 and TRBJ1-4, with D hard to call. Germline CDR1 and CDR2: MDHEN and SYDVKM. V lost 2 bases, J lost 4 bases, and 14 bases lay in between. The CDR3 consists of 16 residues. CDR3 coding DNA: TGTGCCAGCAGTTTAACGGTTCGTCAGGTTAATGAAAAACTGTTTTTT. Translating it yields CASSLTVRQVNEKLFF. The whole variable domain, filled in from reference TRBV28 and TRBJ1-4, reads DVKVTQSSRYLVKRTGEKVFLECVQDMDHENMFWYRQDPGLGLRLIYFSYDVKMKEKGDIPEGYSVSREKKERFSLILESASTNQTSMYLCASSLTVRQVNEKLFFGSGTQLSVL.

The V gene is TRBV5-1, the J gene TRBJ2-5; TRBD1 matches at 9 bases. Germline lookup yields CDR1 SGHRS and CDR2 YFSETQ. V shed 2 bases and J 4 bases; nucleotides not matched to a gene: 6. This CDR3 spans 15 amino acids. In nucleotides, the CDR3 is TGCGCCAGCAGCTTATCACAGGGGGCATCAGAGACCCAGTACTTC. This codes for CASSLSQGASETQYF.

The chain links TRBV7-2 to TRBJ2-2, with a weak D call TRBD2 (5 bases). V was cut by 0 bases and J by 1 base, with 9 bases left in between. CDR1 and CDR2 (germline): SGHTA, FQGNSA. The CDR3 loop spans 16 amino acids. The CDR3 coding sequence is TGTGCCAGCAGCTTAGCTTTAGCGTTGAACACCGGGGAGCTGTTTTTT. As protein: CASSLALALNTGELFF.

This sequence joins TRBV7-2 and TRBJ1-3, with D perhaps matching TRBD1 (5 bases). The V and J ends lost 4 bases and 4 bases respectively, with 17 bases between them. In germline, CDR1 is SGHTA, CDR2 FQGNSA. The CDR3 sequence is 16 residues long. CDR3 bases: TGTGCCAGCAGCTCCGGCAGGGAATGGTCGGGAAACACCATATATTTT. Protein sequence: CASSSGREWSGNTIYF.

This clone was observed a single time. The chain has TRBV7-2 and TRBJ1-4; D is uncertain. Germline assignment: CDR1 SGHTA and CDR2 FQGNSA. The germline V and J ends were trimmed by 1 base and 8 bases, with 14 bases remaining between them. The CDR3 extends over 15 amino acids. The CDR3 protein is CASSLVSSQPEKLFF. The CDR3 DNA follows: TGTGCCAGCAGCTTAGTGAGCAGCCAACCGGAAAAACTGTTTTTT.

The chain has TRBV12-5 and TRBJ2-7; D is ambiguous. CDR3 length equals 14 residues. Trimming took 4 bases from V and 5 from J, leaving 15 bases between them. Germline assignment: CDR1 LGHNT and CDR2 FRNRAP. The DNA of the CDR3 is TGTGCTAGTGGTTCCAACAGCGTCCGGGACGAGCAGTACTTC. Its protein product is CASGSNSVRDEQYF.

This rearrangement joins TRBV7-8 to TRBJ1-1, with 7 bases that match TRBD1. Trimming removed 5 bases from V and 7 bases from J; junction bases left unmatched: 4. CDR1 SGHVS and CDR2 FQNEAQ come from the germline V gene. The CDR3 length is 12 residues. CDR3 sequence reads: CASSTGTVEAFF. The DNA of the CDR3 is TGTGCCAGCAGCACCGGGACAGTTGAAGCTTTCTTT.

The V gene is TRBV11-2, the J gene TRBJ2-7; TRBD2 might be the D (6 bases). The CDR3 spans 13 residues. The V end lost 4 bases, the J end lost 3 bases, and 10 bases lay between the germline ends. Germline V gene data show CDR1 as SGHAT and CDR2 as FQNNGV. For the CDR3, the DNA is TGTGCCAGCAGCTCCGGGAGATACTACGAGCAGTACTTC. It is translated as CASSSGRYYEQYF.

The chain employs TRBV7-9 and TRBJ2-7; D perhaps matches TRBD2 (6 bases). CDR1 is SEHNR, CDR2 FQNEAQ, per germline (reference sequence). The V end lost 2 bases, the J end lost 2 bases, and 13 bases lay between the germline ends. CDR3 length equals 15 residues. In nucleotides, the CDR3 is TGTGCCAGCAGCTTAAGGCGGGACGGCCCCTACGAGCAGTACTTC. Its protein product is CASSLRRDGPYEQYF.

The chain couples TRBV6-2 or TRBV6-3 to TRBJ2-1; tentatively, D is TRBD2 (6 bases). The CDR3 loop spans 15 amino acids. The germline V gene encodes CDR1 MNHEY and CDR2 SVGEGT. Trimming pared 5 bases from V and 7 bases from J, leaving 18 bases between. The CDR3 loop is CASSPREEGGNEQFF. CDR3 coding DNA: TGTGCCAGCAGTCCCCGTGAGGAGGGTGGTAATGAGCAGTTCTTC.

This chain links TRBV7-9 with TRBJ2-7; D unclear. Germline V gives CDR1 SEHNR, CDR2 FQNEAQ (reference sequence). V shed 1 base and J shed 4 bases, with 8 bases lying between them. CDR3 length equals 13 residues. The CDR3 DNA follows: TGTGCCAGCAGCTTAGGTGGGGAATACGAGCAGTACTTC. It is translated as CASSLGGEYEQYF.

CDR3 region: CASSLQGGHTTDTQYF. CDR3 coding DNA: TGCGCCAGCAGCTTGCAAGGGGGACACACCACAGATACGCAGTATTTT. The J gene is TRBJ2-3, the V gene TRBV5-1; weak D call: TRBD1 (6 bases). Germline V lookup: CDR1 SGHRS, CDR2 YFSETQ. The CDR3 totals 16 residues. The V end lost 1 base, the J end lost 2 bases, and 14 bases lay between the germline ends.

V is TRBV11-3 and J is TRBJ2-3; D may be TRBD1 (5 bases). This CDR3 has 14 amino acids. Trimming stripped 5 bases from V and 2 bases from J, with 11 bases between. Germline CDR1 reads SGHNT; CDR2 reads YENEEA. Written as DNA, the CDR3 is TGTGCCAGCAGCCCCCTGACAGTCACAGATACGCAGTATTTT. It specifies CASSPLTVTDTQYF.

The V call is TRBV7-9, the J call TRBJ2-1; 7 nucleotides match TRBD2. The CDR3 length is 15 residues. The germline gives CDR1 SEHNR, CDR2 FQNEAQ (reference sequence). The trim removed 7 bases at V and 10 bases at J, leaving 16 bases unmatched. In nucleotides, the CDR3 is TGTGCCAGCAAGATCGTTACGGGAGGACCGCGGGAGCAGTTCTTC. This gives the protein CASKIVTGGPREQFF.

The gene calls are TRBV6-5 and TRBJ2-5; TRBD1 matches at 7 bases. The CDR3 runs 13 residues. Germline V lookup: CDR1 MNHEY, CDR2 SVGAGI. V lost 6 bases, J lost 5 bases, and 6 bases stayed unmatched. CDR3 amino acids: CASRTQGSETQYF. CDR3 bases: TGTGCCAGCAGAACACAGGGGAGTGAGACCCAGTACTTC.

V and J are TRBV14 and TRBJ2-1; no clear D gene. The CDR3 extends over 13 amino acids. Germline CDR1 reads SGHDN; CDR2 reads FVKESK. The V gene lost 7 bases and the J gene lost 4 bases, with 11 bases spanning the gap. Here the CDR3 reads CASTRVGYNEQFF. The DNA of the CDR3 is TGTGCCAGCACCCGGGTTGGGTACAATGAGCAGTTCTTC.

The chain carries TRBV7-8 and TRBJ2-5; D is unresolved. CDR3 size: 13 residues. Germline CDR1 and CDR2: SGHVS and FQNEAQ. Trimming took off 5 bases at V and 4 bases at J, with 11 bases between the two ends. CDR3 region: CASSLQNRETQYF. The CDR3, as DNA: TGTGCCAGCAGCCTCCAGAATAGAGAGACCCAGTACTTC.

This chain connects TRBV12-5 to TRBJ2-1, with 11 nucleotides matching TRBD2. The length of the CDR3 is 20 residues. The V and J ends lost 0 bases and 8 bases, in that order; junction bases with no gene match: 18. CDR1 is LGHNT and CDR2 is FRNRAP in the germline V gene. The chain's CDR3 is CASGLVVAGGPRGITHEQFF. Here the CDR3 DNA reads TGTGCTAGTGGTTTGGTCGTAGCGGGAGGGCCTAGAGGAATCACCCATGAGCAGTTCTTC.

V and J are TRBV28 and TRBJ1-2; no definite D call. V lost 2 bases to trimming and J lost 5 bases, with 18 bases between them. CDR1 and CDR2 (germline): MDHEN, SYDVKM. The CDR3 extends over 16 amino acids. The CDR3 sequence: CASSLPTPRERYGYTF. CDR3 nucleotide sequence: TGTGCCAGCAGTTTACCAACTCCAAGGGAGAGGTATGGCTACACCTTC.

This rearrangement joins TRBV10-3 to TRBJ1-6, with a weak D call TRBD1 (6 bases). The CDR3 is 15 residues long. Germline CDR1 ENHRY, CDR2 SYGVKD. V lost 4 bases and J 5 bases, leaving 12 bases between the germline ends. CDR3 nucleotides: TGTGCCATCAGTGGGGGGGCAGGCGATAATTCACCCCTCCACTTT. This sequence encodes CAISGGAGDNSPLHF.